This TCR beta chain originates from a study of T-cell reconstitution after alpha-beta-depleted transplantation in children. Study-wide results and limits: The study traced high day-60 TCRbeta diversity in some patients to surviving recipient T cells and thymic progenitors. Roughly two months post-transplant, alpha-beta T cells reportedly originated from several hundred graft clones that had expanded.

As it was prepared, the TCRbeta library received unique molecular identifiers. One entry per CDR3 protein, called by TCRdb with MiXCR from the PCR reads. The table includes 700,000 to 950,000 distinct CDR3 sequences, 16% detected once. Regarding this clonotype: What it recognizes is unknown.

The germline gives CDR1 DFQATT, CDR2 SNEGSKA (reference sequence). The CDR3 extends over 12 amino acids. V lost 3 bases to trimming and J lost 2 bases, with 8 bases between them. This material consisted of PBMCs, mostly from graft donor cells, taken 360 days after TCRalphabeta/CD19-depleted stem cell transplant. This chain connects TRBV20-1 to TRBJ2-7; TRBD1 or TRBD2 may be the D gene (5 bases each). The TCR originated in a male patient aged 10-17 years who had a stem cell transplant for acute lymphoblastic leukemia, so the T cells may come from the graft donor. CDR3 protein: CSARGDAYEQYF. DNA for the CDR3: TGCAGTGCTAGGGGGGACGCCTACGAGCAGTACTTC.